The entry below gives a single TCR beta chain sequence along with its context. Its antigen is unidentified. Germline CDR1 and CDR2: LNHDA and SQIVND (reference sequence). After removal of 5 bases from V and 7 bases from J, the junction contained 5 bases not matched to a gene. The CDR3 sequence is 13 residues long. Clones were read by immunoSEQ multiplex PCR, and TCRdb kept only the in-frame ones, dropping some. The profile shows 120,000 to 150,000 clones, about 87% of them singletons. This specimen comes from a study of radiation and T cells in renal cell carcinoma. The study, taken as a whole, reports: No pretreatment tumor biopsies were available for baseline clonotypes. Top tumor clonotypes rose in blood 2 weeks post-radiation, then contracted.

Noted time point: baseline pretreatment blood. Described treatment: 15 Gy SBRT to primary tumor, nephrectomy 4 weeks later. Radiation-treated patients gave blood at baseline, week 2 and week 4. This renal cell carcinoma was of the clear cell type. This specimen was blood, taken from a patient whose treatment included radiotherapy and nephrectomy. The V and J genes are TRBV19 and TRBJ2-5, with 9 bases fitting TRBD1. This sequence was found in a woman in her sixties or seventies with renal cell carcinoma. CDR3 DNA sequence: TGTGCCAGTAGTTCCCTGGGACAGGGGACCCAGTACTTC. Translation: CASSSLGQGTQYF.